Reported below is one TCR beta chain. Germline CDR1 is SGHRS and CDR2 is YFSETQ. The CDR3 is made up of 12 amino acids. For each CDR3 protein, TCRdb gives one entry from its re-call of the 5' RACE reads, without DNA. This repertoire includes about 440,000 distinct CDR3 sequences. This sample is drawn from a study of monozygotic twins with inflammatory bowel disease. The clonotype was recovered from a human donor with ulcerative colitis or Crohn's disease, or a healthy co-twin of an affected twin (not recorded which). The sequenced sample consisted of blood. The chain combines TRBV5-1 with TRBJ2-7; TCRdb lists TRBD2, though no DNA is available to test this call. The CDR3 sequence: CASSPPSVEQYF. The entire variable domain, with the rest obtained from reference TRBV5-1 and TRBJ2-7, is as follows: KAGVTQTPRYLIKTRGQQVTLSCSPISGHRSVSWYQQTPGQGLQFLFEYFSETQRNKGNFPGRFSGRQFSNSRSEMNVSTLELGDSALYLCASSPPSVEQYFGPGTRLTVT.